This record looks at one TCR beta chain sequence and its context. Its antigen is as yet unknown. The record originates from a study of blood T cells in healthy people across ages. Broader study findings: Estimates of total diversity, which came from one million sequenced T cells, were considered to be underestimates.

The second PCR ran roughly 6 to 11 cycles with a sample-barcoded 5' primer and J-beta primers. TCRdb re-derived calls from the 5' RACE reads in MiXCR, one entry per CDR3 protein. The sample lists around 2 million distinct CDR3 sequences, around 42% occurring once. This CDR3 has 14 residues. V gave up 4 bases and J gave up 0 bases, with 8 bases separating them. The chain has TRBV12-3 or TRBV12-4 and TRBJ2-3; a possible D gene is TRBD2 (5 bases). This TCR was recovered from a human donor in good health. Material for sequencing was blood. The CDR3 DNA is TGTGCCAGCAGTTGGACTCCTAGCACAGATACGCAGTATTTT. It specifies CASSWTPSTDTQYF.